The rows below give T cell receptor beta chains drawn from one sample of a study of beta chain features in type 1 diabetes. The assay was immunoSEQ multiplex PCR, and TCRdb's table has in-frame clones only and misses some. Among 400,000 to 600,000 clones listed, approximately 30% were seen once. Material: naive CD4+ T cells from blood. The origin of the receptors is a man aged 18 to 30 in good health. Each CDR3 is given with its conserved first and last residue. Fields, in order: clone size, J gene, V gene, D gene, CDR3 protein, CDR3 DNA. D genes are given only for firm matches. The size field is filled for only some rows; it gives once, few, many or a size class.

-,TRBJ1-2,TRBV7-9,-,CASSLSGGYTF,TGTGCCAGCAGCTTGTCGGGAGGCTACACCTTC
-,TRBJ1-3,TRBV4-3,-,CASSRGTDRPSSGNTIYF,TGCGCCAGCAGCCGAGGGACTGACAGACCGAGCTCTGGAAACACCATATATTTT
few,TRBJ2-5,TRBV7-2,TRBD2,CASSPGLEETQYF,TGTGCCAGCAGCCCGGGACTAGAAGAGACCCAGTACTTC
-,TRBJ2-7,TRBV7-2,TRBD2,CASTPLGTSGYEQYF,TGTGCCAGCACCCCCCTCGGGACTAGCGGCTACGAGCAGTACTTC
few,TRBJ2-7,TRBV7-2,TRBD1,CASSFTGTVPYEQYF,TGTGCCAGCAGCTTTACCGGGACAGTCCCTTACGAGCAGTACTTC
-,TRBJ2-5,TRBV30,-,CAWSPSEETQYF,TGTGCCTGGAGTCCTAGCGAAGAGACCCAGTACTTC
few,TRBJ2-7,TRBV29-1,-,CSVGTYYEQYF,TGCAGCGTCGGGACATACTACGAGCAGTACTTC
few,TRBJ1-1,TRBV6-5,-,CASFRGASMNTEAFF,TGTGCCAGCTTCAGGGGTGCCTCCATGAACACTGAAGCTTTCTTT
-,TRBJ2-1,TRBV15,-,CATSTSTDEQFF,TGTGCCACCAGCACTAGCACGGATGAGCAGTTCTTC
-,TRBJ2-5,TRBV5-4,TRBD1,CASRPQGDGETQYF,TGTGCCAGCAGACCTCAGGGGGACGGAGAGACCCAGTACTTC
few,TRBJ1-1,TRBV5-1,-,CASSPTGTTNTEAFF,TGCGCCAGCAGCCCAACCGGGACAACGAACACTGAAGCTTTCTTT
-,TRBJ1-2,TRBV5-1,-,CASSFGLNYGYTF,TGCGCCAGCAGCTTCGGACTAAACTATGGCTACACCTTC
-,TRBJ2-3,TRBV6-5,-,CASSLDSLPDTQYF,TGTGCCAGCAGTCTAGACTCCCTCCCAGATACGCAGTATTTT
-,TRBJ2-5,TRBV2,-,CASSSRSPGTQYF,TGTGCCAGCAGTTCCCGGAGCCCCGGGACCCAGTACTTC
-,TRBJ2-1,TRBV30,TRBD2,CAWSRGGSSYNEQFF,TGTGCCTGGAGTCGAGGCGGGAGCTCCTACAATGAGCAGTTCTTC
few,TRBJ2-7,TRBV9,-,CASSPISGLSYEQYF,TGTGCCAGCAGCCCAATTAGCGGCCTCTCCTACGAGCAGTACTTC
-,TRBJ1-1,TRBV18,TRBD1,CASSRGQGNTEAFF,TGTGCCAGCTCACGCGGACAGGGGAACACTGAAGCTTTCTTT
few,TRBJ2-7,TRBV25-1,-,CASSDSVGLYEQYF,TGTGCCAGCAGTGATAGTGTAGGGTTGTACGAGCAGTACTTC
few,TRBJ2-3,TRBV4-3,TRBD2,CASSQDERGTDTQYF,TGCGCCAGCAGCCAAGATGAGCGGGGGACAGATACGCAGTATTTT
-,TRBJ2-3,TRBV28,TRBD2,CASSPTSGSLTDTQYF,TGTGCCAGCAGTCCTACTAGCGGGAGTCTAACAGATACGCAGTATTTT
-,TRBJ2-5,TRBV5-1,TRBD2,CASRLASGSGETQYF,TGCGCCAGCAGATTGGCTAGCGGGAGCGGTGAGACCCAGTACTTC
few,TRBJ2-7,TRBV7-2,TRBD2,CASSLNRAGVSVEQYF,TGTGCCAGCAGCTTAAATAGAGCGGGAGTAAGTGTAGAGCAGTACTTC
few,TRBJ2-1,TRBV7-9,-,CASSQVASIFF,TGTGCCAGCAGCCAGGTGGCGTCAATTTTCTTC
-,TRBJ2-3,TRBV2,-,CASRRGQYTDTQYF,TGTGCCAGCAGACGGGGGCAGTACACAGATACGCAGTATTTT
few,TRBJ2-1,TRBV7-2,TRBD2,CASSLLAAVNEQFF,TGTGCCAGCAGCTTGCTAGCGGCGGTGAATGAGCAGTTCTTC
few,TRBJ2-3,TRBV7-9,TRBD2,CALRLAAYSTDTQYF,TGTGCCCTTCGACTAGCGGCTTATAGCACAGATACGCAGTATTTT
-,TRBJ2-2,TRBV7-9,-,CASSLMGSWTGELFF,TGTGCCAGCAGCTTAATGGGTTCGTGGACCGGGGAGCTGTTTTTT
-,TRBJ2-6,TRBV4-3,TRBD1,CASSHRTGSGANVLTF,TGCGCCAGCAGCCATAGGACAGGGTCTGGGGCCAACGTCCTGACTTTC